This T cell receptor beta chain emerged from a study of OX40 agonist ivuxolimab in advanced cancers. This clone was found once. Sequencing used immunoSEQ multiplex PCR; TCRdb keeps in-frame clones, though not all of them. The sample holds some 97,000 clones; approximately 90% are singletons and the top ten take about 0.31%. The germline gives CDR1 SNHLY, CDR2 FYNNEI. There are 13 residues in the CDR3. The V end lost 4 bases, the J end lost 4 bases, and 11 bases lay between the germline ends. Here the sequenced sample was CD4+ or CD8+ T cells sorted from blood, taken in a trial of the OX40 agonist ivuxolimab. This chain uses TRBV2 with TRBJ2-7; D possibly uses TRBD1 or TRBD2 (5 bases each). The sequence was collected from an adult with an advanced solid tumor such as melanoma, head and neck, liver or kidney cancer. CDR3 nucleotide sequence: TGTGCCAGCAGTGTGGGCAGGGAGTACGAGCAGTACTTC. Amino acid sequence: CASSVGREYEQYF.